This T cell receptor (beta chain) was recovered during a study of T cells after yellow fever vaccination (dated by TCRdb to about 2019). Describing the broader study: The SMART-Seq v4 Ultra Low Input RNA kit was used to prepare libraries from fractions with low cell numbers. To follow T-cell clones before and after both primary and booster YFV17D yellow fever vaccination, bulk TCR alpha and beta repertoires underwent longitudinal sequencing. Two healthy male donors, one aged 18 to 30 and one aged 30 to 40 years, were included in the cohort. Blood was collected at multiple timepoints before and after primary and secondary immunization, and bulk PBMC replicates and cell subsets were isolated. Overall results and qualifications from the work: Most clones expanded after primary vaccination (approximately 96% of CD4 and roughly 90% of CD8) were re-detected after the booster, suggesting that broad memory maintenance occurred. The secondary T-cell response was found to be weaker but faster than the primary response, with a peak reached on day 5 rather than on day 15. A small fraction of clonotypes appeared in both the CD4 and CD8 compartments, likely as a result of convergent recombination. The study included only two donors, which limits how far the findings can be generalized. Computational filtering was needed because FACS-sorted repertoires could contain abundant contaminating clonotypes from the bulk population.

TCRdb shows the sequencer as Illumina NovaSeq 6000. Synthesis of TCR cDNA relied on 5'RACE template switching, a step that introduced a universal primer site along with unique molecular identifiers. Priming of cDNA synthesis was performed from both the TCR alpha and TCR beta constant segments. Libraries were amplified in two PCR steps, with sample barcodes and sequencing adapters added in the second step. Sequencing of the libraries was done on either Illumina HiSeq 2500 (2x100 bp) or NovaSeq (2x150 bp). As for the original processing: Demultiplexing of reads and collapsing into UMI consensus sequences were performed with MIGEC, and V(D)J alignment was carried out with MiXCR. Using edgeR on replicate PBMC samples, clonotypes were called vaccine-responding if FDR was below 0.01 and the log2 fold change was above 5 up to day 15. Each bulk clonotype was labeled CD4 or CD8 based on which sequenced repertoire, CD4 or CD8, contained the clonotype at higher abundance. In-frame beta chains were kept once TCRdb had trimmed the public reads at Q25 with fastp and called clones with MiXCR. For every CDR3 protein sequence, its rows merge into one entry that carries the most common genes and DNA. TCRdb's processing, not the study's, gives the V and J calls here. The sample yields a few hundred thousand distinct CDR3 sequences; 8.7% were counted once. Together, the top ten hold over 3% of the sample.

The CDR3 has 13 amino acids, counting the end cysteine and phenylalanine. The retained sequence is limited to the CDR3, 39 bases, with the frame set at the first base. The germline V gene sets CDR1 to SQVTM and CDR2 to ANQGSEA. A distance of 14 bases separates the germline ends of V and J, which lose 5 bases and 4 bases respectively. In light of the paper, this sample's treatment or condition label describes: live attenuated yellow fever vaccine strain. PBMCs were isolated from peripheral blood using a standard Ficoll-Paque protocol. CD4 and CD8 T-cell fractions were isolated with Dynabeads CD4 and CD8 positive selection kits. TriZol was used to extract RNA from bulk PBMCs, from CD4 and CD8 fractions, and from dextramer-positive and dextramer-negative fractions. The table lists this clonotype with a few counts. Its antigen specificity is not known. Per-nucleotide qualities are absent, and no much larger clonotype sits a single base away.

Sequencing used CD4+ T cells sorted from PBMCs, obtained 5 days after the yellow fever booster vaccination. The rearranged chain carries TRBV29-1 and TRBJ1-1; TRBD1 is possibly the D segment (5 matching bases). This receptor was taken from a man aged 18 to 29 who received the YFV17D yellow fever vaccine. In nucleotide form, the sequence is TGCAGCGTTTTACCGGGGGGACCCACTGAAGCTTTCTTT. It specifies CSVLPGGPTEAFF.